This passage covers 24 T cell receptor beta chains from one sample sequenced in a study of blood T cells in healthy people across ages. A second PCR of 7 to 11 cycles used a sample-barcoded 5' primer and a J-beta primer mix. MiXCR, run by TCRdb on the 5' RACE reads, gives a single entry per CDR3 protein. The data contain some 1.6 million distinct CDR3 sequences, roughly 32% of them seen just once; the ten biggest clones take up around 10%. Sequencing input: blood. All receptors derive from a woman in her thirties in good health.

In this sample, this clonotype turned up once. Given a much more abundant clone one base away, this may be a read error. The V gene is TRBV4-1, the J gene TRBJ2-5, with no clear D. Trimming stripped 0 bases from V and 11 bases from J, with 10 bases between. Germline V gives CDR1 MGHRA, CDR2 YSYEKL. This CDR3 is 12 amino acids long. The CDR3 region is CASSQDGVGQYF. The CDR3 DNA is TGCGCCAGCAGCCAAGACGGAGTAGGGCAGTACTTC.

CDR3 protein: CASKDPGGTDTQYF. The CDR3 coding sequence is TGTGCCAGCAAAGACCCAGGCGGCACAGATACGCAGTATTTT. V is TRBV27 and J is TRBJ2-3; D remains unclear. The CDR3 sequence is 14 residues long. Germline CDR1 reads MNHEY; CDR2 reads SMNVEV (reference sequence). The V end was cut by 7 bases, the J end by 1 base, with 12 bases between.

This clonotype was detected only a few times. The chain joins TRBV28 to TRBJ2-4; no firm D call. Per the germline V gene, CDR1 is MDHEN and CDR2 is SYDVKM. The CDR3 is 12 residues long. The V end was cut by 6 bases, the J end by 5 bases, with 8 bases between. CDR3 protein: CASSGPENIQYF. The CDR3 DNA reads TGTGCCAGCAGCGGGCCGGAAAACATTCAGTACTTC.

This clonotype was seen ten or more times. V usage is TRBV6-5 and J usage is TRBJ2-7, with 9 bases that match TRBD1. The CDR3 length is 14 residues. The V gene's germline CDR1 is MNHEY and CDR2 SVGAGI. V was pared by 5 bases and J by 6 bases, with 8 bases of the junction left unmatched. The DNA of the CDR3 is TGTGCCAGCAGTGGGTTTGGGGACAGGGTCGAGCAGTACTTC. Its protein is CASSGFGDRVEQYF.

The V and J genes are TRBV20-1 and TRBJ2-3, with 9 bases identical to TRBD2. Germline V CDR1 and CDR2: DFQATT, SNEGSKA (reference sequence). The J segment lost 5 bases and the V segment lost 0 bases, leaving 9 bases of the junction unmatched. CDR3 size: 16 residues. The CDR3 spells CSARDILAGNLDTQYF. The CDR3 DNA is TGCAGTGCTAGAGATATCCTAGCGGGGAATTTAGATACGCAGTATTTT.

The rearrangement joins TRBV27 to TRBJ1-2; the match to TRBD1 covers 7 bases. In germline, CDR1 is MNHEY, CDR2 SMNVEV (reference sequence). CDR3 size: 15 residues. The J segment lost 0 bases and the V segment lost 8 bases, leaving 9 bases of the junction unmatched. The CDR3 protein is CASRPRTGSNYGYTF. CDR3 nucleotide sequence: TGTGCCAGCCGCCCCCGGACAGGTTCTAACTATGGCTACACCTTC.

This rearrangement joins TRBV3-1 to TRBJ2-1; a weak D match, TRBD1 (6 bases). The CDR3 is 16 residues long. Trimming took off 3 bases at V and 5 bases at J, with 17 bases between the two ends. Germline CDR1 LGHDT, CDR2 YNNKEL (reference sequence). CDR3 amino acids: CASSHGFGQLNNEQFF. DNA of the CDR3: TGTGCCAGCAGCCACGGATTCGGACAGCTTAACAATGAGCAGTTCTTC.

This clonotype came up a few times. This chain uses TRBV5-1 with TRBJ2-5, with D perhaps matching TRBD1 (7 bases). The CDR3 runs 18 residues. Per the germline V gene, CDR1 is SGHRS and CDR2 is YFSETQ. V gave up 4 bases and J gave up 2 bases, with 24 bases separating them. CDR3 amino acids: CASSQEGIGTANQETQYF. The CDR3 DNA is TGCGCCAGCAGCCAGGAGGGGATTGGGACAGCAAATCAAGAGACCCAGTACTTC.

Concerning this clonotype itself: The junction and the germline gene differ at one end; a read error may be behind it. The chain couples TRBV10-3 to TRBJ2-7; D could derive from TRBD1 or TRBD2 (5 bases each). The CDR3 sequence is 12 residues long. Germline CDR1 ENHRY, CDR2 SYGVKD. CDR3 nucleotide sequence: TGTGTCATCGGACGGGACCCCTACGAGCAGTACTTC. As protein: CVIGRDPYEQYF.

This clonotype was counted only a few times. V usage is TRBV27 and J usage is TRBJ2-2; TRBD1 matches at 8 bases. Germline-derived CDR1 and CDR2 are MNHEY and SMNVEV (reference sequence). V was pared by 6 bases and J by 4 bases, with 7 bases of the junction left unmatched. The CDR3 runs 15 residues. CDR3 sequence: CASSQRTGTTGELFF. The DNA for the CDR3 is TGTGCCAGCAGCCAAAGGACAGGGACCACCGGGGAGCTGTTTTTT.

The genes are TRBV9 and TRBJ2-1; D is tentatively TRBD1 or TRBD2 (6 bases each). CDR1 and CDR2 from the germline V gene are SGDLS and YYNGEE. CDR3 size: 16 residues. V was clipped by 0 bases and J by 9 bases, with 19 bases between them. The chain's CDR3 is CASSVGGGVGGTEQFF. The CDR3 bases are TGTGCCAGCAGCGTAGGCGGCGGAGTGGGGGGCACTGAGCAGTTCTTC.

V usage is TRBV4-2 and J usage is TRBJ2-7; 16 bases align to TRBD2. This CDR3 is built from 21 residues. CDR1 is LGHNA and CDR2 is YNFKEQ in the germline V gene. Germline trimming cut 1 base from V and 2 bases from J; bases unmatched to any gene: 14. CDR3 sequence: CASSQVGIKGLAGGRPYEQYF. CDR3 sequence (DNA): TGTGCCAGCAGCCAAGTTGGAATTAAGGGACTAGCGGGAGGGCGACCCTACGAGCAGTACTTC.

The chain recombines TRBV2 with TRBJ2-2; D is unresolved. Germline assignment: CDR1 SNHLY and CDR2 FYNNEI. The CDR3 runs to 12 residues. V lost 6 bases to trimming and J lost 8 bases, with 10 bases between them. CDR3 DNA: TGTGCCAGCAGGCCGGCGCCTGGGGAGCTGTTTTTT. Translated, it gives CASRPAPGELFF. Using reference TRBV2 and TRBJ2-2 for the parts outside the CDR3, the full variable domain is EPEVTQTPSHQVTQMGQEVILRCVPISNHLYFYWYRQILGQKVEFLVSFYNNEISEKSEIFDDQFSVERPDGSNFTLKIRSTKLEDSAMYFCASRPAPGELFFGEGSRLTVL.

The rearrangement uses TRBV6-6 and TRBJ2-1; no reliable D call. Trimming pared 7 bases from V and 5 bases from J, leaving 15 bases between. Germline CDR1 MNHNY, CDR2 SVGAGI (reference sequence). The CDR3 has 14 residues. The CDR3 sequence is CASTLTGSHNEQFF. As DNA, the CDR3 is TGTGCCAGCACCCTCACCGGTTCCCACAATGAGCAGTTCTTC.

J is TRBJ2-3 and V is TRBV2, with D maybe TRBD2 (5 bases). The CDR3 is 13 amino acids. CDR1 is SNHLY and CDR2 is FYNNEI in the germline V gene. V dropped 6 bases and J dropped 4 bases, with 11 bases sitting between them. The CDR3 is CASRREHPDTQYF. As DNA, the CDR3 is TGTGCCAGCAGACGGGAACACCCAGATACGCAGTATTTT.

V usage is TRBV7-9 and J usage is TRBJ2-7; 8 bases match TRBD1. The CDR3 spans 18 residues. CDR1 and CDR2 (germline): SEHNR, FQNEAQ (reference sequence). The V segment lost 5 bases and the J segment 5 bases; nucleotides outside the gene matches: 20. Here the CDR3 DNA reads TGTGCCAGCAGCCCCCGATATAAGGACAGGGATCTTATCGACGAGCAGTACTTC. This encodes CASSPRYKDRDLIDEQYF. Using reference TRBV7-9 and TRBJ2-7 for the parts outside the CDR3, the full variable domain is DTGVSQNPRHKITKRGQNVTFRCDPISEHNRLYWYRQTLGQGPEFLTYFQNEAQLEKSRLLSDRFSAERPKGSFSTLEIQRTEQGDSAMYLCASSPRYKDRDLIDEQYFGPGTRLTVT.

In regard to this clonotype: At one end, the junction sequence differs from germline, possibly due to a read error. V usage is TRBV3-1 and J usage is TRBJ2-1, with D perhaps TRBD1 or TRBD2 (6 bases each). CDR1 and CDR2 (germline): LGHDT, YNNKEL (reference sequence). CDR3 size: 15 residues. The CDR3 protein is CTSSRRGAFYNGQFF. CDR3 coding DNA: TGTACCAGCAGCCGGAGGGGGGCATTCTACAATGGGCAGTTCTTC.

As concerns this clonotype: The junction and the germline gene differ at one end; a read error may be behind it. CDR3: CAGRRSDEQFF. CDR3 nucleotides: TGTGCCGGCAGAAGGAGCGATGAGCAGTTCTTC. This chain connects TRBV6-6 to TRBJ2-1; D remains unclear. The CDR3 contains 11 residues. Germline CDR1 MNHNY, CDR2 SVGAGI (reference sequence).

This clonotype has a handful of counts. The rearrangement uses TRBV20-1 and TRBJ2-5, with a weak D call TRBD1 (6 bases). Germline V gene data show CDR1 as DFQATT and CDR2 as SNEGSKA (reference sequence). V was pared by 0 bases and J by 4 bases, with 15 bases between. The CDR3 contains 15 residues. CDR3 sequence: CSARDPEGVAETQYF. CDR3 DNA: TGCAGTGCTAGAGACCCTGAGGGGGTGGCAGAGACCCAGTACTTC.

V gene TRBV5-1 combines with J gene TRBJ2-5; 7 bases align to TRBD2. This CDR3 region has 15 residues. Trimming at V came to 4 bases and at J to 2 bases, leaving 8 bases not matched to a gene. The germline V gene has CDR1 SGHRS and CDR2 YFSETQ. The DNA of the CDR3 is TGCGCCAGCAGCAGCGGGACTATAAAGCAAGAGACCCAGTACTTC. Residues: CASSSGTIKQETQYF.

V usage is TRBV4-1 and J usage is TRBJ2-5, with 11 bases identical to TRBD2. Germline CDR1 reads MGHRA; CDR2 reads YSYEKL. The CDR3 is 19 residues long. With 0 bases clipped from V and 5 bases from J, the junction kept 14 bases outside the gene matches. CDR3 sequence (DNA): TGCGCCAGCAGCCAAGATCGGGGTAGCGGGAGGGTACGAGGGGAGACCCAGTACTTC. Amino acids: CASSQDRGSGRVRGETQYF.

This clonotype was detected a few times. CDR3 in amino acids: CASSQPTGSNYEQYF. In nucleotides, the CDR3 is TGCGCCAGCAGCCAGCCGACAGGGAGCAACTACGAGCAGTACTTC. This sequence joins TRBV4-1 and TRBJ2-7; TRBD1 agrees at 7 bases. Germline CDR1 is MGHRA and CDR2 is YSYEKL. The V and J ends lost 3 bases and 3 bases, in that order; junction bases with no gene match: 8. The CDR3 length is 15 residues.

The genes are TRBV28 and TRBJ1-5; 7 bases are a match to TRBD1. The CDR3 contains 17 residues. The germline V gene has CDR1 MDHEN and CDR2 SYDVKM. V shed 1 base and J 4 bases; nucleotides not matched to a gene: 10. For the CDR3, the DNA is TGTGCCAGCAGTTTATTCCCGGGACAGACAAAGAATCAGCCCCAGCATTTT. Amino acids: CASSLFPGQTKNQPQHF. The full variable domain, completed using reference TRBV28 and TRBJ1-5, is DVKVTQSSRYLVKRTGEKVFLECVQDMDHENMFWYRQDPGLGLRLIYFSYDVKMKEKGDIPEGYSVSREKKERFSLILESASTNQTSMYLCASSLFPGQTKNQPQHFGDGTRLSIL.

This chain links TRBV2 with TRBJ1-2; no reliable D call. Germline CDR1 and CDR2: SNHLY and FYNNEI. CDR3 size: 12 residues. The V and J ends lost 4 bases and 5 bases respectively, with 8 bases between them. In DNA, the CDR3 is TGTGCCAGCAGTGTCGAGGTTTATGGCTACACCTTC. It yields the protein CASSVEVYGYTF. The full variable domain, completed using reference TRBV2 and TRBJ1-2, is EPEVTQTPSHQVTQMGQEVILRCVPISNHLYFYWYRQILGQKVEFLVSFYNNEISEKSEIFDDQFSVERPDGSNFTLKIRSTKLEDSAMYFCASSVEVYGYTFGSGTRLTVV.